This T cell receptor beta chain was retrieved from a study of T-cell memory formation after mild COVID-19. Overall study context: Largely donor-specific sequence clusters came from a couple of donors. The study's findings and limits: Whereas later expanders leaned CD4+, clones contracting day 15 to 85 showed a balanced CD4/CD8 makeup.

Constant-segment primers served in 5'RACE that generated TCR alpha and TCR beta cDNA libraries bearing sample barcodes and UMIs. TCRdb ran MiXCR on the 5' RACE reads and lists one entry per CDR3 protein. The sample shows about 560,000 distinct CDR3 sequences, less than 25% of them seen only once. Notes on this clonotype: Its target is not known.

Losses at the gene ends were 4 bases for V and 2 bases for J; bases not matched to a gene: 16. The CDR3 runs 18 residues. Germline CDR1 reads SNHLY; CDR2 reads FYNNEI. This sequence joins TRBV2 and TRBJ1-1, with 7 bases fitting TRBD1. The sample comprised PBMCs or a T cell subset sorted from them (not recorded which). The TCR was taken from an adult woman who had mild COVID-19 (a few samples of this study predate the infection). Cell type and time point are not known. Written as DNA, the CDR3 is TGTGCCAGCAGTGTCGACCCCCTAAGCGGGACAGCTAACACTGAAGCTTTCTTT. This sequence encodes CASSVDPLSGTANTEAFF. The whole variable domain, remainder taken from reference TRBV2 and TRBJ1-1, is EPEVTQTPSHQVTQMGQEVILRCVPISNHLYFYWYRQILGQKVEFLVSFYNNEISEKSEIFDDQFSVERPDGSNFTLKIRSTKLEDSAMYFCASSVDPLSGTANTEAFFGQGTRLTVV.